The entry below describes one TCR beta chain. Its antigen is still unknown. The data belong to a study of molecular identifiers for immune sequencing clone quantification. Study observations and caveats: Barcodes shared by identical TCR molecules could lead to underestimated sizes of highly expanded clones. Clonotypes surpassing 20 RNA copies contained over 98% of effector molecules, versus under 1% in naive cells.

V dropped 5 bases and J dropped 0 bases, with 11 bases sitting between them. This CDR3 has 14 residues. The germline V gene has CDR1 LGHNA and CDR2 YSLEER. Bulk TCR libraries were made with methods that had been previously described and with listed TCR primers. From the PCR reads, TCRdb called clonotypes with MiXCR, one entry per CDR3 protein. The sample has some 680,000 distinct CDR3 sequences; roughly 23% are singletons. A CD8+CD4-CCR7+CD45RA+ gate was used to sort naive CD8 T cells. This TCR was sampled from a human donor in good health. Some libraries in this study had Jurkat cell RNA spiked in. The chain recombines TRBV4-3 with TRBJ2-7, with D perhaps matching TRBD2 (5 bases). Sequenced input: naive CD8+ T cells from blood, with Jurkat cell RNA spiked in. The subset denotes: FACS-sorted CD8+CD4-CCR7+CD45RA+ naive T cells. The CDR3 bases are TGCGCCAGCAGCTCAGGAAGCGGCTCCTACGAGCAGTACTTC. The encoded protein is CASSSGSGSYEQYF.